Each of the 5 T cell receptor beta chains below was sequenced from the same sample in a study of identifying expanded T cells in peripheral blood. The repertoire was sequenced with immunoSEQ multiplex PCR; TCRdb's copy has only in-frame clones and lacks some. The top ten hold approximately 15% of the sample, which has approximately 58,000 clones, approximately 83% seen once. The sequencing input was blood. These receptors all stem from a person between 18 and 69 years old in good health.

The rearrangement joins TRBV20-1 to TRBJ2-5, with D tentatively TRBD1 (6 bases). The CDR3 spans 11 residues. The germline V gene encodes CDR1 DFQATT and CDR2 SNEGSKA (reference sequence). The CDR3 spells CSRGRAETQYF. CDR3 nucleotides: TGCAGCAGGGGCAGGGCAGAGACCCAGTACTTC.

The chain is built from TRBV29-1 and TRBJ1-6; D is uncertain. The ends were cut back, 1 base at V and 6 bases at J, with 7 bases in the middle. This CDR3 has 13 amino acids. Germline assignment: CDR1 SQVTM and CDR2 ANQGSEA. The CDR3 nucleotides read TGCAGCGTTGAAGTACAGCCTAATTCACCCCTCCACTTT. It is translated as CSVEVQPNSPLHF.

The chain recombines TRBV6-1 with TRBJ1-1; D might be TRBD1 (6 bases). Trimming took 6 bases from V and 0 from J, leaving 14 bases between them. The CDR3 covers 15 residues. CDR1 MNHNS and CDR2 SASEGT come from the germline V gene. This CDR3 reads CASSVRRGMNTEAFF. Written as DNA, the CDR3 is TGTGCCAGCAGCGTCCGGAGGGGGATGAACACTGAAGCTTTCTTT.

V and J are TRBV6-5 and TRBJ1-1; D not certain. Germline V CDR1 and CDR2: MNHEY, SVGAGI. V was shortened by 8 bases and J by 7 bases, with 14 bases between the two germline ends. The CDR3 runs to 12 residues. This CDR3 is CASGVDIGEAFF. The CDR3 coding sequence is TGTGCCAGCGGTGTAGATATTGGTGAAGCTTTCTTT.

The rearrangement uses TRBV19 and TRBJ2-3, with a tentative D call TRBD1 (5 bases). The CDR3 totals 13 residues. Germline CDR1 LNHDA, CDR2 SQIVND (reference sequence). V lost 5 bases, J lost 2 bases, and 8 bases lay in between. CDR3 protein: CASSRQYTDTQYF. In DNA, the CDR3 is TGTGCCAGTAGTCGACAGTACACAGATACGCAGTATTTT.